This T cell receptor beta chain is drawn from a study of T cell repertoires in cytomegalovirus infection. Germline V gene lookup returns CDR1 SEHNR and CDR2 FQNEAQ (reference sequence). The germline V and J ends were trimmed by 1 base and 4 bases, with 7 bases remaining between them. This CDR3 region has 14 residues. TCRdb reprocessed the reads via MiXCR and lists one record per CDR3 protein. Among hundreds of thousands of distinct CDR3 sequences listed, about 30% were seen once. Concerning this clonotype itself: The antigen remains undetermined.

V is TRBV7-9 and J is TRBJ1-4; D is undetermined. This clonotype was obtained from a human donor in good health (CMV status not recorded). Some clones in this sample may be carry-over from other donors' samples. Sequencing used cultured PBMCs, obtained from culture after CMV antigen stimulation. The CDR3 sequence: CASSLGVGNEKLFF. The CDR3 DNA sequence: TGTGCCAGCAGCTTAGGTGTGGGTAATGAAAAACTGTTTTTT.